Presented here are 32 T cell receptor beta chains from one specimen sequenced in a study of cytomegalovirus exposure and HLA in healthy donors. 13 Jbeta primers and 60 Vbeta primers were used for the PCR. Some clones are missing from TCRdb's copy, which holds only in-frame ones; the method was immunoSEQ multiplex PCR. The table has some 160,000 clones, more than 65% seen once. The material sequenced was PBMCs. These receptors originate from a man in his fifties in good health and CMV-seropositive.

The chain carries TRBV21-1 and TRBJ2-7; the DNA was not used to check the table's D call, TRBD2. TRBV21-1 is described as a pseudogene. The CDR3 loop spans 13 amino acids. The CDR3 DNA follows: TGTGCCAGCAGCGGGAGAGGATCCTACGAGCAGTACGTC. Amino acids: CASSGRGSYEQYV.

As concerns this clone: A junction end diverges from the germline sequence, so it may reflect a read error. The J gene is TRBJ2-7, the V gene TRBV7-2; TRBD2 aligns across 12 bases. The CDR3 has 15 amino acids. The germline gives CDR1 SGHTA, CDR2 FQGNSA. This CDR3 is CASSLAGGHSYEQYF. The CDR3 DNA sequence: TGTGCCAGCAGCCTAGCGGGGGGGCACTCCTACGAGCAGTACTTC.

The chain's CDR3 is CASSYWGQGRETQYF. DNA of the CDR3: TGTGCCAGCAGTTATTGGGGACAGGGGCGGGAGACCCAGTACTTC. The chain links TRBV6-5 to TRBJ2-5; 10 bases fit TRBD1. Germline CDR1 reads MNHEY; CDR2 reads SVGAGI. V lost 3 bases to trimming and J lost 5 bases; unmatched junction nucleotides: 6. CDR3 size: 15 residues.

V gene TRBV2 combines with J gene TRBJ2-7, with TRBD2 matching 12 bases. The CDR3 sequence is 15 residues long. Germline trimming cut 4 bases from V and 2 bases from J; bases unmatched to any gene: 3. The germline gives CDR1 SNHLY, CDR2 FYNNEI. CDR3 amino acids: CASSGPSGGAYEQYF. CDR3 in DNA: TGTGCCAGCAGTGGCCCTAGCGGGGGGGCCTACGAGCAGTACTTC. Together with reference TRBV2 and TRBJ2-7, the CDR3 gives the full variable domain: EPEVTQTPSHQVTQMGQEVILRCVPISNHLYFYWYRQILGQKVEFLVSFYNNEISEKSEIFDDQFSVERPDGSNFTLKIRSTKLEDSAMYFCASSGPSGGAYEQYFGPGTRLTVT.

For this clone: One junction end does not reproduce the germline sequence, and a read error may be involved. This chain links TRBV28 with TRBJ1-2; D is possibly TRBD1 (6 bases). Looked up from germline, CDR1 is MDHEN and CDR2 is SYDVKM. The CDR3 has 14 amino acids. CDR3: CASGGGGTLYGCTF. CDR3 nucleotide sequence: TGTGCCAGCGGGGGGGGCGGGACCCTCTATGGCTGCACCTTC.

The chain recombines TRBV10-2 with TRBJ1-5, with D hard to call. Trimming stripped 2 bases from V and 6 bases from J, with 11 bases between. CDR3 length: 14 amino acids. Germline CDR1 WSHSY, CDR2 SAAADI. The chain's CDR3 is CASSEVGGFQPQHF. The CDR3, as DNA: TGCGCCAGCAGTGAGGTGGGAGGATTTCAGCCCCAGCATTTT.

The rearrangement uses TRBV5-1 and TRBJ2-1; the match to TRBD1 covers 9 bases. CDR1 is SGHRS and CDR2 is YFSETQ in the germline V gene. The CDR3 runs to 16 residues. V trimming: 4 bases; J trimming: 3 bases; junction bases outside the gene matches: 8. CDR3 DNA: TGCGCCAGCAGCGGGCCGGGACAGGGTCGCTACAATGAGCAGTTCTTC. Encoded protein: CASSGPGQGRYNEQFF. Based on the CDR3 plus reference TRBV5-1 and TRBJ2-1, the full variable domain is KAGVTQTPRYLIKTRGQQVTLSCSPISGHRSVSWYQQTPGQGLQFLFEYFSETQRNKGNFPGRFSGRQFSNSRSEMNVSTLELGDSALYLCASSGPGQGRYNEQFFGPGTRLTVL.

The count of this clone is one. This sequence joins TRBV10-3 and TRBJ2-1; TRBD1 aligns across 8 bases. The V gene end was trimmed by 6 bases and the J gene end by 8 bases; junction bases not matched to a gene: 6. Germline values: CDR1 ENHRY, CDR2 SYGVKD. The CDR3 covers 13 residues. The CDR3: CAISGQGEDEQFF. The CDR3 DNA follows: TGTGCCATCAGCGGACAGGGCGAGGATGAGCAGTTCTTC.

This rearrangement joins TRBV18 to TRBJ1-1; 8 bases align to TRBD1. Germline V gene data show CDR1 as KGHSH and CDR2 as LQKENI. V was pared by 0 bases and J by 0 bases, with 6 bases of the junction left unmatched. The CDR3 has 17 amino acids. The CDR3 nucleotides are TGTGCCAGCTCACCACCGGACAGGGTGGTTTTGAACACTGAAGCTTTCTTT. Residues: CASSPPDRVVLNTEAFF.

Here the CDR3 DNA reads TGTGCCAGCAGTGAAGGGACAAGGAACACCGGGGAGCTGTTTTTT. Its protein product is CASSEGTRNTGELFF. The chain carries TRBV2 and TRBJ2-2, with a weak D call TRBD1 (5 bases). The CDR3 extends over 15 amino acids. V lost 1 base and J lost 1, with 7 bases in between. Germline loops: CDR1 SNHLY, CDR2 FYNNEI.

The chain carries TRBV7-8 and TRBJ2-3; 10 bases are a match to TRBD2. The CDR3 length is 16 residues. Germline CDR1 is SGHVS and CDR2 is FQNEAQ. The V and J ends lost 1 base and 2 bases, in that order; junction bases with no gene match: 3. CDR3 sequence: CASSLVAGGNTDTQYF. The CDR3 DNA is TGTGCCAGCAGCTTAGTAGCGGGAGGCAACACAGATACGCAGTATTTT. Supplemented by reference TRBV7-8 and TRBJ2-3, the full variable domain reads GAGVSQSPRYKVAKRGQDVALRCDPISGHVSLFWYQQALGQGPEFLTYFQNEAQLDKSGLPSDRFFAERPEGSVSTLKIQRTQQEDSAVYLCASSLVAGGNTDTQYFGPGTRLTVL.

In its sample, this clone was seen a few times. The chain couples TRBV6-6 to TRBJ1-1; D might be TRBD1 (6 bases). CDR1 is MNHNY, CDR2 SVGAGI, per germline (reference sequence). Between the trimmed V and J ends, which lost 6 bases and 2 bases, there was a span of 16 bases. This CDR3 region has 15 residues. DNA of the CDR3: TGTGCCAGCAGCCGGCAGGGGATAACAAACACTGAAGCTTTCTTT. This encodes CASSRQGITNTEAFF.

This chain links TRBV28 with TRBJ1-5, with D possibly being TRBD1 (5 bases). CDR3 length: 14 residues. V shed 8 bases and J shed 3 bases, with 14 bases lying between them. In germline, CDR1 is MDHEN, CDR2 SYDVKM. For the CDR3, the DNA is TGTGCCAGCTTTGGTTGGGGGGTCAATCAGCCCCAGCATTTT. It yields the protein CASFGWGVNQPQHF. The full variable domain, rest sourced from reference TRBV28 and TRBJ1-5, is DVKVTQSSRYLVKRTGEKVFLECVQDMDHENMFWYRQDPGLGLRLIYFSYDVKMKEKGDIPEGYSVSREKKERFSLILESASTNQTSMYLCASFGWGVNQPQHFGDGTRLSIL.

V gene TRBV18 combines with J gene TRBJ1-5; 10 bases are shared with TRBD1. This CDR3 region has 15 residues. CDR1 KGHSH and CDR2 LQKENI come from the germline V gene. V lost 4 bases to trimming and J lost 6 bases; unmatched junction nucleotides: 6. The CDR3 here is CASSLDRGVGQPQHF. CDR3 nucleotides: TGTGCCAGCTCACTGGACAGGGGGGTTGGTCAGCCCCAGCATTTT.

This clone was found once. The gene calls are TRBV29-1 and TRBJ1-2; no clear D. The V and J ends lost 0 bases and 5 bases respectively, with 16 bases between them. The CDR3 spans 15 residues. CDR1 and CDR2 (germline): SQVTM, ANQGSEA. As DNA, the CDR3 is TGCAGCGTTGAAGATCGATCTAGGAGGGCGTATGGCTACACCTTC. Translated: CSVEDRSRRAYGYTF.

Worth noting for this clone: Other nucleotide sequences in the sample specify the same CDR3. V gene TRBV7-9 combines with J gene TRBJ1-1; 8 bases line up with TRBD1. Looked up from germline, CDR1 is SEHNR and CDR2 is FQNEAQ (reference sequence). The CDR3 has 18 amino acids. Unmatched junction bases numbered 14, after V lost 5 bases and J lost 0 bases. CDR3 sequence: CASSLQAGTGLMNTEAFF. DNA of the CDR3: TGTGCCAGCAGCCTCCAAGCGGGGACAGGCCTCATGAACACTGAAGCTTTCTTT. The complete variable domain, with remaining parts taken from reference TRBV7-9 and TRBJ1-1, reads DTGVSQNPRHKITKRGQNVTFRCDPISEHNRLYWYRQTLGQGPEFLTYFQNEAQLEKSRLLSDRFSAERPKGSFSTLEIQRTEQGDSAMYLCASSLQAGTGLMNTEAFFGQGTRLTVV.

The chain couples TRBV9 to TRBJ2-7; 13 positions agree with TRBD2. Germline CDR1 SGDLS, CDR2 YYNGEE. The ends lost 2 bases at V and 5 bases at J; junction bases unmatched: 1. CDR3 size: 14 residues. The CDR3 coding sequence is TGTGCCAGCAGCGTCGGACTAGCGGGGGACGAGCAGTACTTC. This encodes CASSVGLAGDEQYF.

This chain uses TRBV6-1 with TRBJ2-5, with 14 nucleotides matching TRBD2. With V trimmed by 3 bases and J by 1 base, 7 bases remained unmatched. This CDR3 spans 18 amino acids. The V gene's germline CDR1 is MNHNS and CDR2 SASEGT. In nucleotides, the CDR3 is TGTGCCAGCAGTGAGCCGGGACTAGCGGGAGTTTCCCAAGAGACCCAGTACTTC. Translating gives CASSEPGLAGVSQETQYF.

The chain's CDR3 is CASSPPGLASTGELFF. Here the CDR3 DNA reads TGTGCCAGCTCACCGCCGGGACTAGCATCCACCGGGGAGCTGTTTTTT. This chain uses TRBV18 with TRBJ2-2; 9 bases fit TRBD2. This CDR3 has 16 residues. The V gene's germline CDR1 is KGHSH and CDR2 LQKENI. V lost 3 bases and J lost 4; bases outside the gene matches: 6.

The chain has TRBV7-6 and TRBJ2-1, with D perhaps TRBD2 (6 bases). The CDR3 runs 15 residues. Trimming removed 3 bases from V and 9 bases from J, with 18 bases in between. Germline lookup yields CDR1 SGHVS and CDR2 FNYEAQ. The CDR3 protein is CASSLGLRTGSEQFF. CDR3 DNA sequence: TGTGCCAGCAGCTTGGGACTCCGGACCGGGAGTGAGCAGTTCTTC.

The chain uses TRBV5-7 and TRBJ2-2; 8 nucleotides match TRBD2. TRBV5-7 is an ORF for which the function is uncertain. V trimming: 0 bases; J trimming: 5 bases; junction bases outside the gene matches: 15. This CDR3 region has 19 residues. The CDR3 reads CASSLEPGGPLGGTGELFF. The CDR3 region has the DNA TGTGCCAGCAGCTTGGAACCGGGAGGGCCTTTAGGGGGGACCGGGGAGCTGTTTTTT.

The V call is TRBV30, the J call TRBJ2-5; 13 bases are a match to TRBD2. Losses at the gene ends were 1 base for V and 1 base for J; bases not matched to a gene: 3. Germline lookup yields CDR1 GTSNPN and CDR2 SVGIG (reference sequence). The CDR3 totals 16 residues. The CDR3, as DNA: TGTGCCTGGAGTGCGGGACTAGCGGGGCGCCAAGAGACCCAGTACTTC. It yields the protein CAWSAGLAGRQETQYF.

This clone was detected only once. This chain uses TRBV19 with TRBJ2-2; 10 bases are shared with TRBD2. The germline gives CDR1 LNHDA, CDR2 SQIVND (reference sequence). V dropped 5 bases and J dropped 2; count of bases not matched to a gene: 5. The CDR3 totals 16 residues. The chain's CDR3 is CASSLRTSGNTGELFF. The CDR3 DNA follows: TGTGCCAGTAGTCTAAGGACTAGCGGAAACACCGGGGAGCTGTTTTTT.

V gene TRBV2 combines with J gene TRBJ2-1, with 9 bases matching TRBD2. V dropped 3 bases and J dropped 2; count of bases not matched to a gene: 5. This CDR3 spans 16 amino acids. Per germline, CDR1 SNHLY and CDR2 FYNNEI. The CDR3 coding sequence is TGTGCCAGCAGTGATATGAGACTAGCGGCCTACAATGAGCAGTTCTTC. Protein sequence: CASSDMRLAAYNEQFF.

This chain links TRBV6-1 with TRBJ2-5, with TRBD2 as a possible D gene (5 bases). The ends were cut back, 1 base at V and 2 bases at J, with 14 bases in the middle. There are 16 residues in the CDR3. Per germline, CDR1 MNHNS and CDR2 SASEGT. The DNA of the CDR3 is TGTGCCAGCAGTGAAGACGGAGCGGAAGTTCAAGAGACCCAGTACTTC. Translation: CASSEDGAEVQETQYF.

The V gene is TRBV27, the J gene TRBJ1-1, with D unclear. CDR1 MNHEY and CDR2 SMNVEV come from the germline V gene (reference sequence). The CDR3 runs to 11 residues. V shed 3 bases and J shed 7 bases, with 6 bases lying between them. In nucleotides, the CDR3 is TGTGCCAGCAGTTTGGCGGGTGAAGCTTTCTTT. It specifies CASSLAGEAFF.

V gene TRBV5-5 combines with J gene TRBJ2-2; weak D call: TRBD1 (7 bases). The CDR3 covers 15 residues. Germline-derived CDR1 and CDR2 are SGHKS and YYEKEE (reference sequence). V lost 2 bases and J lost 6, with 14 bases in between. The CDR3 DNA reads TGTGCCAGCAGCTTTCAGGGGGGAAGGGCCGGGGAGCTGTTTTTT. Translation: CASSFQGGRAGELFF.

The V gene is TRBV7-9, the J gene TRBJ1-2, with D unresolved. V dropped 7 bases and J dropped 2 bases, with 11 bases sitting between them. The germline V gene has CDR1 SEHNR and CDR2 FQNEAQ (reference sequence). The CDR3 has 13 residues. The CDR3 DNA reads TGTGCCAGCACCCCAGCGGCAAACTATGGCTACACCTTC. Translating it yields CASTPAANYGYTF.

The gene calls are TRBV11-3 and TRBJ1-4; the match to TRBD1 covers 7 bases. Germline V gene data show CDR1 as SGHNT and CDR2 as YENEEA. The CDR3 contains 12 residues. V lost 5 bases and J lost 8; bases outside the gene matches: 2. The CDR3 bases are TGTGCCAGCAGCCTGGACAGGGAAAAACTGTTTTTT. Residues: CASSLDREKLFF. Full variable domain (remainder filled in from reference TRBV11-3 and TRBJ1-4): EAGVVQSPRYKIIEKKQPVAFWCNPISGHNTLYWYLQNLGQGPELLIRYENEEAVDDSQLPKDRFSAERLKGVDSTLKIQPAELGDSAVYLCASSLDREKLFFGSGTQLSVL.

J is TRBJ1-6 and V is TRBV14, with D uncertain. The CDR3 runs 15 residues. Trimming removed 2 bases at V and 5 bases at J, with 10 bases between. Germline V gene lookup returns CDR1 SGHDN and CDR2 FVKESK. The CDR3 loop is CASSQITANNSPLHF. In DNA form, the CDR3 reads TGTGCCAGCAGCCAAATTACAGCCAATAATTCACCCCTCCACTTT.

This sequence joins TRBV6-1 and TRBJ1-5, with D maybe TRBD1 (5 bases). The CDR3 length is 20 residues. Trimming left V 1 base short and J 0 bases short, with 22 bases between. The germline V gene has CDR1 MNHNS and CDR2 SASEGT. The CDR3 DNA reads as TGTGCCAGCAGTGAAGGAGGAGGGACCAGGGTAAGCTATAGCAATCAGCCCCAGCATTTT. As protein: CASSEGGGTRVSYSNQPQHF.

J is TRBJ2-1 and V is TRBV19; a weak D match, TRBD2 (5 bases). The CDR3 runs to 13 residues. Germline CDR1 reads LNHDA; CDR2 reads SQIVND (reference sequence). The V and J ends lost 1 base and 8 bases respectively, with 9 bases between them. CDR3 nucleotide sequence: TGTGCCAGTAGTATAGGGACTGGCGATGAGCAGTTCTTC. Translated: CASSIGTGDEQFF.